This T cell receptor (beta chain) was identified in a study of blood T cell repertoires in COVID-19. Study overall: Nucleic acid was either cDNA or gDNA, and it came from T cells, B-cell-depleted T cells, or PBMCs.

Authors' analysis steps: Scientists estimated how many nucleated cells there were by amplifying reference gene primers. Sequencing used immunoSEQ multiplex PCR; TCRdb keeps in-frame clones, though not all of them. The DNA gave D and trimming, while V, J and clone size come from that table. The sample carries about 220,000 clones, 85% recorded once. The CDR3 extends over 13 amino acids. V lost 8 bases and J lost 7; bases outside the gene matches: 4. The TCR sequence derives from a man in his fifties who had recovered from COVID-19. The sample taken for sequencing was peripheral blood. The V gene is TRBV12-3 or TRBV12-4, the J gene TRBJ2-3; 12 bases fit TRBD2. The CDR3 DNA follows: TGTGCCAGCCGGACTAGCGGGACCTATACGCAGTATTTT. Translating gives CASRTSGTYTQYF.